The source of this TCR beta chain is a study of T cells expressing NK-cell markers. About the study: Sorted CD3+CD56-NKG2C+, CD3+CD56+NKG2C- and CD3+CD56+NKG2C+ T cells were the source of the TCR beta repertoires. The eight sequenced donors comprised seven who were HCMV-seropositive and one who was seronegative.

The study, taken as a whole, reports: Unclear, still, was the HCMV specificity of the expanded NKG2C+ T cell clones.

Remarks on this clonotype: The antigen is not known.

UMIs accompanied the 5'RACE template switching by which TCR beta cDNA was made. TCRdb reprocessed the 5' RACE reads, with one entry per CDR3 protein and no DNA. The sample data list around 470,000 distinct CDR3 sequences. The CDR3 totals 15 residues. This TCR was sampled from a woman aged 45-65 years in good health. The sample comprised blood T cells: a sorted CD56 or NKG2C T cell subset, CD4+ or CD8+ T cells, or bulk PBMC T cells (not recorded which). The gene calls are TRBV12-3 or TRBV12-4 and TRBJ2-1. The CDR3 here is CASTFGRSQYNEQFF.